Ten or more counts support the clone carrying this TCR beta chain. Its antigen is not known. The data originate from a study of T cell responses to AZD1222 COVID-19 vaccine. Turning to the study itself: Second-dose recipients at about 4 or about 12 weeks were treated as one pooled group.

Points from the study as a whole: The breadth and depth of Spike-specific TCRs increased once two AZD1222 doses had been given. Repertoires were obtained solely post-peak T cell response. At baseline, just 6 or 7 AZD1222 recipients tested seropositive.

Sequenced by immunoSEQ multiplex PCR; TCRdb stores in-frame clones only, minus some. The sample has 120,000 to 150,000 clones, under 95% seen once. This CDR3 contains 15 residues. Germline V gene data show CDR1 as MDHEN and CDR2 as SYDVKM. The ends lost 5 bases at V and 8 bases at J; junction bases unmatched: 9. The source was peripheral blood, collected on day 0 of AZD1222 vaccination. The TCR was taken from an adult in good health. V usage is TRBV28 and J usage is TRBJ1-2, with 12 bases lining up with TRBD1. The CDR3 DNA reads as TGTGCCAGCAGTCCACCGGGACAGGGGGCGCGAGGCTACACCTTC. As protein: CASSPPGQGARGYTF.